This T cell receptor (beta chain) stems from a study of identical twins. TCRdb reanalysed the 5' RACE reads using MiXCR and keeps one entry per CDR3 protein. The profile shows about 240,000 distinct CDR3 sequences, 10% of them singletons. Between the trimmed V and J ends, which lost 1 base and 6 bases, there was a span of 15 bases. CDR1 LGHDT and CDR2 YNNKEL come from the germline V gene (reference sequence). This CDR3 region has 15 residues. This clonotype was obtained from a man aged 50 to 60 in good health. Material: memory T cells sorted from blood. V and J are TRBV3-1 and TRBJ1-2; maybe TRBD1 (5 bases). The CDR3 DNA sequence: TGTGCCAGCAGCCAAGCGAGGGGCTTCCCGCATGGCTACACCTTC. Translating it yields CASSQARGFPHGYTF.